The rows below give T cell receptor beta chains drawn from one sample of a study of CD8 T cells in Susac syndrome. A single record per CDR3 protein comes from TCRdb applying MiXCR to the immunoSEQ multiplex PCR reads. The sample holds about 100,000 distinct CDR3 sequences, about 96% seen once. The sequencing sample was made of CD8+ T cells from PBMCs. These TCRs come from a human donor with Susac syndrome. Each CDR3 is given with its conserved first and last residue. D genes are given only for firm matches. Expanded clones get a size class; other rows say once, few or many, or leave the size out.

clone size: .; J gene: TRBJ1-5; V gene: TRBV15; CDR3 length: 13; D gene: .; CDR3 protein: CATKAGGNQPQHF; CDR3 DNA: TGTGCCACCAAAGCAGGGGGCAATCAGCCCCAGCATTTT
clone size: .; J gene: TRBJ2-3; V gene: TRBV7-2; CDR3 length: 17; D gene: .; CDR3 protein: CASSLARDGPYTDTQYF; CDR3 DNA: TGTGCCAGCAGCTTAGCAAGAGACGGACCCTACACAGATACGCAGTATTTT
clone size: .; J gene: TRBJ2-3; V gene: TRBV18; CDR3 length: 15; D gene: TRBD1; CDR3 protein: CASSPRQGETDTQYF; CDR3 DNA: TGTGCCAGCTCACCCCGACAGGGGGAAACAGATACGCAGTATTTT
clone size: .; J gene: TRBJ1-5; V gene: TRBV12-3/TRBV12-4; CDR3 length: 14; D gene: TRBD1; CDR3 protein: CASSLTGLNQPQHF; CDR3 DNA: TGTGCCAGCAGTTTGACAGGGCTGAACCAGCCCCAGCATTTT
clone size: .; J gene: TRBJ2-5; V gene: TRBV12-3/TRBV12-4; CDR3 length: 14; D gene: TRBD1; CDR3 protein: CASSYGTGKETQYF; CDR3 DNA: TGTGCCAGCAGTTATGGGACAGGGAAAGAGACCCAGTACTTC
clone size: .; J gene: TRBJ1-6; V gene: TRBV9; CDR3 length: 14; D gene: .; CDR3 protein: CASSGRVANSPLHF; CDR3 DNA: TGTGCCAGCAGCGGCAGGGTCGCCAATTCACCCCTCCACTTT
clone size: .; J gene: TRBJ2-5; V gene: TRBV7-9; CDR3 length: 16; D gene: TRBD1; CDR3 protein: CASSPWDSQRGETQYF; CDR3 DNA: TGTGCCAGCAGCCCGTGGGACAGCCAGAGAGGAGAGACCCAGTACTTC
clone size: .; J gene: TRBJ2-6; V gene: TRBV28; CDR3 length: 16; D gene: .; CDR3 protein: CASSPPRGSGANVLTF; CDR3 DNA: TGTGCCAGCAGTCCTCCCAGGGGCTCCGGGGCCAACGTCCTGACTTTC
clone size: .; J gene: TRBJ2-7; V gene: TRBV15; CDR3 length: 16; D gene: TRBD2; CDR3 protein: CATSRDLGLAGGEQYF; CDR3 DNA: TGTGCCACCAGCAGAGATTTGGGACTAGCGGGAGGCGAGCAGTACTTC
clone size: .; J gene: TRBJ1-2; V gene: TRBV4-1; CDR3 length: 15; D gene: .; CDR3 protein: CASSPRDIGSYGYTF; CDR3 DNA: TGCGCCAGCAGCCCTAGGGACATAGGTAGCTATGGCTACACCTTC
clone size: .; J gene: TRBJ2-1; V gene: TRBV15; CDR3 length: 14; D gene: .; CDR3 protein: CATSNTWDGGFEFF; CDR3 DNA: TGTGCCACCAGCAACACCTGGGATGGGGGGTTCGAGTTCTTC
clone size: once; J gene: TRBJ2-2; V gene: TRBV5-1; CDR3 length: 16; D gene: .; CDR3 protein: CASSLGRTENTGELFF; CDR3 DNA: TGCGCCAGCAGCTTGGGGAGGACAGAAAACACCGGGGAGCTGTTTTTT
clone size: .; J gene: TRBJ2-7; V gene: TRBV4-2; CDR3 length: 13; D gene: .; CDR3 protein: CASSQVRDYEQYF; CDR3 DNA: TGTGCCAGCAGCCAAGTACGGGACTACGAGCAGTACTTC
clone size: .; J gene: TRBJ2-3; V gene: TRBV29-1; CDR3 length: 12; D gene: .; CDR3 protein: CSVEDHTDTQYF; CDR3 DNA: TGCAGCGTTGAGGACCACACAGATACGCAGTATTTT
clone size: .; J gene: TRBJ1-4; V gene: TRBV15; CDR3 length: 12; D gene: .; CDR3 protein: CATARGSEKLFF; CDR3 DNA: TGTGCCACCGCCCGGGGAAGTGAAAAACTGTTTTTT
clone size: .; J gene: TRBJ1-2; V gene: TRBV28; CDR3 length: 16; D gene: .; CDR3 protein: CASSPGDLGGGYGYTF; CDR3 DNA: TGTGCCAGCAGTCCAGGGGACTTGGGTGGCGGCTATGGCTACACCTTC
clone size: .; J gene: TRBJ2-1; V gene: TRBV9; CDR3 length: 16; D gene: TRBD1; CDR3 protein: CASSEGRDRGYNEQFF; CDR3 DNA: TGTGCCAGCAGCGAGGGCCGGGACAGGGGCTACAATGAGCAGTTCTTC
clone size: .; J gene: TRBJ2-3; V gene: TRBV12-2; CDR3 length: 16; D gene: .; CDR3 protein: CASRPIQLAGADTQYF; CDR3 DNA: TGTGCAAGTCGCCCTATCCAACTAGCGGGTGCAGATACGCAGTATTTT
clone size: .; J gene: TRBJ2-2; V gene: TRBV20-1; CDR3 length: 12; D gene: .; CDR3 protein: CSATWGTGELFF; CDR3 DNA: TGCAGTGCTACTTGGGGAACCGGGGAGCTGTTTTTT
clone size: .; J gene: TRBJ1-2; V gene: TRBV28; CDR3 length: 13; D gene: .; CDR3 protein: CASSLSGVRSYTF; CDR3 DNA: TGTGCCAGCAGTTTATCTGGAGTGAGGAGCTACACCTTC
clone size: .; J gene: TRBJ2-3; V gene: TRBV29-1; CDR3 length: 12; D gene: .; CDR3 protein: CSVVDAADTQYF; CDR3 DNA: TGCAGCGTTGTGGATGCCGCCGATACGCAGTATTTT
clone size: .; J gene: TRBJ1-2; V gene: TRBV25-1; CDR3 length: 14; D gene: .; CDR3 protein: CASSEMNGVGGYTF; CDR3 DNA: TGTGCCAGCAGTGAGATGAACGGGGTGGGGGGCTACACCTTC
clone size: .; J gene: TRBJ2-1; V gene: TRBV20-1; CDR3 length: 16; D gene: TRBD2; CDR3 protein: CSARASGRHSYNEQFF; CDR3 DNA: TGCAGTGCTAGGGCTAGCGGGCGGCACTCCTACAATGAGCAGTTCTTC
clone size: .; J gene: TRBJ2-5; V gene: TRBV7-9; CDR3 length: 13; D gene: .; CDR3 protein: CASTLTGLETQYF; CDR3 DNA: TGTGCCAGCACCCTTACAGGGTTGGAGACCCAGTACTTC
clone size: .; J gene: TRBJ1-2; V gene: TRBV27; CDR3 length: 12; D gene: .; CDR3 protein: CASSDSPYGYTF; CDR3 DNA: TGTGCCAGCAGTGACAGCCCCTATGGCTACACCTTC
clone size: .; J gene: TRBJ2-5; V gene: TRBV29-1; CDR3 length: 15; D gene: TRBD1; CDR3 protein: CSVAVGTGFKETQYF; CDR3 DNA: TGCAGCGTTGCGGTCGGGACAGGGTTTAAAGAGACCCAGTACTTC
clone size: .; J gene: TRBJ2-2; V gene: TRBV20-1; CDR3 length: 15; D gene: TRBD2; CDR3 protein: CSASPDGGGSGELFF; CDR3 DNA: TGCAGTGCTAGCCCGGATGGGGGAGGGTCCGGGGAGCTGTTTTTT
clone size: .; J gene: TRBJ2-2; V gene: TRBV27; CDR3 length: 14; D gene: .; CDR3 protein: CASSLSGFTGELFF; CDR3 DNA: TGTGCCAGCAGTTTATCGGGGTTCACCGGGGAGCTGTTTTTT
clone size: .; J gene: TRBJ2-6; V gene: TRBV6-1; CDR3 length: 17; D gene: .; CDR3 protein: CASSLGRTNSGANVLTF; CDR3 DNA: TGTGCCAGCAGCTTGGGACGGACGAACTCTGGGGCCAACGTCCTGACTTTC
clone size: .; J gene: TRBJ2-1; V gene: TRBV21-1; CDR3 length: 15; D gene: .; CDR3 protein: CASSNDRRPYNEQFF; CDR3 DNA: TGTGCCAGCAGCAACGATCGGAGACCCTACAATGAGCAGTTCTTC
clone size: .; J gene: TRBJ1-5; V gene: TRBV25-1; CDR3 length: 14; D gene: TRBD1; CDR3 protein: CASSEGQGNQPQHF; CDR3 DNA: TGTGCCAGCAGTGAGGGACAGGGGAATCAGCCCCAGCATTTT
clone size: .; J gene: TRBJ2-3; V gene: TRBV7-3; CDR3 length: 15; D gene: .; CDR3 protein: CASSLGLPPTDTQYF; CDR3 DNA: TGTGCCAGCAGCCTTGGACTCCCCCCCACAGATACGCAGTATTTT
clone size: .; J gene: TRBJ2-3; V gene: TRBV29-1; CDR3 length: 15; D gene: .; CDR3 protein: CSVEDLLRGTDTQYF; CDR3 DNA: TGCAGCGTTGAAGATCTATTGCGGGGCACAGATACGCAGTATTTT
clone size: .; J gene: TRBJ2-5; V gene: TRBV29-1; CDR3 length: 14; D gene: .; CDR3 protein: CSVEDGRGQETQYF; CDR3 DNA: TGCAGCGTTGAAGACGGCAGGGGACAAGAGACCCAGTACTTC
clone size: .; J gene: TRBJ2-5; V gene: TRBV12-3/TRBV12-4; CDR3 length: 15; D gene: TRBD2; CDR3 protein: CASSLVHSGGETQYF; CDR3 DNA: TGTGCCAGCAGTTTAGTTCATAGCGGGGGGGAGACCCAGTACTTC
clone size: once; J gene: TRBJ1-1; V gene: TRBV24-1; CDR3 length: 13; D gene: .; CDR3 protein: CATKRGGGTEAFF; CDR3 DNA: TGTGCCACCAAAAGGGGAGGGGGAACTGAAGCTTTCTTT
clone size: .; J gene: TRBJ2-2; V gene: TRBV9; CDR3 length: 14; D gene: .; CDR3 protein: CASSALRGTGELFF; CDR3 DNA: TGTGCCAGCAGCGCCCTAAGGGGCACCGGGGAGCTGTTTTTT
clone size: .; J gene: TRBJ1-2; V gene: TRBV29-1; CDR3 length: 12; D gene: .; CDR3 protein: CSVAGQSEGYTF; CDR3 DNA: TGCAGCGTGGCGGGGCAATCCGAGGGCTACACCTTC
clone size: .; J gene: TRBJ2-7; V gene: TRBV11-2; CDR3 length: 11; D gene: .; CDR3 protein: CASSPSGEQYF; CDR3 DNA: TGTGCCAGCAGCCCTAGTGGCGAGCAGTACTTC
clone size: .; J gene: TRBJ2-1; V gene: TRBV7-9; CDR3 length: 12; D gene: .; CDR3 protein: CASGTAGNEQFF; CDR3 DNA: TGTGCTTCGGGGACGGCGGGCAATGAGCAGTTCTTC
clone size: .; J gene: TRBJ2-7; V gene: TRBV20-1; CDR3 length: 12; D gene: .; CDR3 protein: CSALVGVYEQYF; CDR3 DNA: TGCAGTGCCCTTGTGGGGGTCTACGAGCAGTACTTC
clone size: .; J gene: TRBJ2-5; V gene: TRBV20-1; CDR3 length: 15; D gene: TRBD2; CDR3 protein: CSARASGRAGETQYF; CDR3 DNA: TGCAGTGCTAGGGCTAGCGGGAGGGCCGGTGAGACCCAGTACTTC
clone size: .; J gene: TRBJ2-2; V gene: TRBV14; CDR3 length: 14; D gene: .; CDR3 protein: CASSQVQTTGELFF; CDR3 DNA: TGTGCCAGCAGCCAAGTACAGACAACCGGGGAGCTGTTTTTT
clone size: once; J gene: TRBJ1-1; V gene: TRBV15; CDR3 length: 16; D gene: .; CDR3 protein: CATSRDIQATNTEAFF; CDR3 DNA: TGTGCCACCAGCAGAGATATTCAGGCAACTAACACTGAAGCTTTCTTT
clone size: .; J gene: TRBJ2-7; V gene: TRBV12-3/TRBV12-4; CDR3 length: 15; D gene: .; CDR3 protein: CASSLAGGTVYEQYF; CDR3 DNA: TGTGCCAGCAGTTTAGCGGGTGGGACCGTGTACGAGCAGTACTTC
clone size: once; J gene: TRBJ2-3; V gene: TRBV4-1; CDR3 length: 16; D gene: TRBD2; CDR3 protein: CASSHLLAGDKDTQYF; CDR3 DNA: TGCGCCAGCAGCCACCTACTAGCGGGAGACAAAGATACGCAGTATTTT
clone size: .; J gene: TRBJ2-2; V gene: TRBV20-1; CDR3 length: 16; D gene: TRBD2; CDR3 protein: CSALGLAETNTGELFF; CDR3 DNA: TGCAGTGCCCTGGGACTAGCGGAGACGAACACCGGGGAGCTGTTTTTT
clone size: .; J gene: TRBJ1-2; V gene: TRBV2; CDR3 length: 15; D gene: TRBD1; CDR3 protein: CASSTESGQVYGYTF; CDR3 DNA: TGTGCCAGCAGCACCGAATCCGGACAGGTCTATGGCTACACCTTC
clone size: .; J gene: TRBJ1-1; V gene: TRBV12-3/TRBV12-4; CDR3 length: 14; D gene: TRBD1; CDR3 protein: CASSLQGTNTEAFF; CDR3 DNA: TGTGCCAGCAGCTTACAGGGGACGAACACTGAAGCTTTCTTT
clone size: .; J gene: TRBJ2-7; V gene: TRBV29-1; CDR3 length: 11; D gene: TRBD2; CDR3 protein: CSVEGLEKQYF; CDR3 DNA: TGCAGCGTTGAGGGACTAGAAAAGCAGTACTTC
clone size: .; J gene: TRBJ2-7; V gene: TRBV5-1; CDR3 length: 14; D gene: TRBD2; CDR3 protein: CASSPVGGSYEQYF; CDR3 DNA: TGCGCCAGCAGCCCGGTGGGGGGGTCCTACGAGCAGTACTTC
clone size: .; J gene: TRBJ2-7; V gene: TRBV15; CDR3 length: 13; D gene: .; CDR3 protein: CATSRPGRGEQYF; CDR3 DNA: TGTGCCACCAGCAGACCGGGGCGTGGCGAGCAGTACTTC
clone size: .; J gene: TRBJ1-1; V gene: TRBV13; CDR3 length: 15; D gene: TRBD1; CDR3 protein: CASSRTGGGNTEAFF; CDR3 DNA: TGTGCCAGCAGCCGTACAGGGGGCGGGAACACTGAAGCTTTCTTT
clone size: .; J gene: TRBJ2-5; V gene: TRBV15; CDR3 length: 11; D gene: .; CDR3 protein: CATSTEQTQYF; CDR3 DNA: TGTGCCACCAGCACCGAGCAGACCCAGTACTTC